Listed below are T cell receptor beta chains from one sample, sequenced in a study of CXCR3-negative and CXCR3-positive naive CD8 T cells. Each CDR3 protein gets one entry in TCRdb, which reprocessed the 5' RACE reads and gives no DNA. The repertoire table contains about 130,000 distinct CDR3 sequences. Specimen: naive CXCR3- CD8+ T cells from blood. Every receptor here comes from a human donor in good health. Some clones in this sample may be carry-over from other donors' samples. The CDR3 runs from the conserved cysteine through the conserved F or W. Fields, in order: J gene, V gene, CDR3 protein.

j_call: TRBJ1-1; v_call: TRBV27; cdr3_aa: CASSLSGYMNTEAFF
j_call: TRBJ1-1; v_call: TRBV7-2; cdr3_aa: CASSFSVVEAFF
j_call: TRBJ2-2; v_call: TRBV11-2; cdr3_aa: CASSFTSNTGELFF
j_call: TRBJ1-2; v_call: TRBV29-1; cdr3_aa: CSVPPGLEGGYTF
j_call: TRBJ2-7; v_call: TRBV30; cdr3_aa: CAWSGLTSYEQYF
j_call: TRBJ2-7; v_call: TRBV7-9; cdr3_aa: CASSPFPRPYEQYF
j_call: TRBJ1-2; v_call: TRBV5-4; cdr3_aa: CASSPRGRNYGYTF
j_call: TRBJ1-6; v_call: TRBV19; cdr3_aa: CAARSVDSPLHF
j_call: TRBJ2-2; v_call: TRBV7-9; cdr3_aa: CASSPQEVDPTGELFF
j_call: TRBJ2-6; v_call: TRBV28; cdr3_aa: CASSFNSGANVLTF
j_call: TRBJ2-7; v_call: TRBV5-1; cdr3_aa: CASSLAGGTGTYEQYF
j_call: TRBJ2-1; v_call: TRBV6-2/TRBV6-3; cdr3_aa: CASSSGSYNEQFF
j_call: TRBJ1-2; v_call: TRBV7-9; cdr3_aa: CASSQDRADGYTF
j_call: TRBJ1-3; v_call: TRBV10-3; cdr3_aa: CAIGSENSGNTIYF
j_call: TRBJ2-2; v_call: TRBV12-3/TRBV12-4; cdr3_aa: CASSSGLASGELFF
j_call: TRBJ1-2; v_call: TRBV20-1; cdr3_aa: CSARGLGDYGYTF
j_call: TRBJ2-3; v_call: TRBV20-1; cdr3_aa: CSAFPGTTGFVTDTQYF
j_call: TRBJ1-2; v_call: TRBV12-3/TRBV12-4; cdr3_aa: CASSFARNYRGYTF
j_call: TRBJ1-3; v_call: TRBV11-2; cdr3_aa: CASSLGGSGNTIYF
j_call: TRBJ2-1; v_call: TRBV5-1; cdr3_aa: CASSWPPQGSSYNEQFF
j_call: TRBJ1-1; v_call: TRBV4-1; cdr3_aa: CASSQAGGGGTEAFF
j_call: TRBJ2-7; v_call: TRBV7-2; cdr3_aa: CASSIVYEQYF
j_call: TRBJ1-4; v_call: TRBV12-3/TRBV12-4; cdr3_aa: CASSLAGSWQTNEKLFF
j_call: TRBJ2-7; v_call: TRBV3-1; cdr3_aa: CASSQVSGRHHEQYF
j_call: TRBJ2-7; v_call: TRBV20-1; cdr3_aa: CSARDPDEYEQYF
j_call: TRBJ2-3; v_call: TRBV29-1; cdr3_aa: CSVEDPREVTDTQYF
j_call: TRBJ2-7; v_call: TRBV12-3/TRBV12-4; cdr3_aa: CASSWGLAGGGYEQYF
j_call: TRBJ1-1; v_call: TRBV12-3/TRBV12-4; cdr3_aa: CAALSRSDTEAFF
j_call: TRBJ2-7; v_call: TRBV10-3; cdr3_aa: CAISDELAGWEQYF
j_call: TRBJ2-1; v_call: TRBV4-1; cdr3_aa: CASSRTTGGAYNEQFF
j_call: TRBJ2-7; v_call: TRBV29-1; cdr3_aa: CSVELDRGDSYEQYF
j_call: TRBJ2-1; v_call: TRBV6-5; cdr3_aa: CASTPGTQSYNEQFF
j_call: TRBJ2-6; v_call: TRBV29-1; cdr3_aa: CSAARTGEFGANVLTF
j_call: TRBJ1-2; v_call: TRBV6-5; cdr3_aa: CASSYQGAGGYTF
j_call: TRBJ2-1; v_call: TRBV6-4; cdr3_aa: CASSDRQGGIDEQFF
j_call: TRBJ1-2; v_call: TRBV2; cdr3_aa: CASIDPPRGGYTF
j_call: TRBJ2-2; v_call: TRBV29-1; cdr3_aa: CSVARDRGQGGELFF
j_call: TRBJ2-4; v_call: TRBV12-3/TRBV12-4; cdr3_aa: CASRRQGDENIQYF
j_call: TRBJ2-7; v_call: TRBV12-3/TRBV12-4; cdr3_aa: CASSLGGGASYEQYF
j_call: TRBJ2-1; v_call: TRBV11-3; cdr3_aa: CASSSGQGDDEQFF
j_call: TRBJ2-3; v_call: TRBV4-3; cdr3_aa: CASSQDLAGLTDTQYF
j_call: TRBJ2-3; v_call: TRBV6-6; cdr3_aa: CASSYSGPGTGGETQYF
j_call: TRBJ2-1; v_call: TRBV27; cdr3_aa: CASSSTRTGKRHEQFF
j_call: TRBJ2-2; v_call: TRBV5-5; cdr3_aa: CASSPGQLSGELFF
j_call: TRBJ2-3; v_call: TRBV29-1; cdr3_aa: CSVHPGTGSNLDTQYF
j_call: TRBJ2-1; v_call: TRBV20-1; cdr3_aa: CSGVTGASSYNEQFF
j_call: TRBJ2-2; v_call: TRBV28; cdr3_aa: CASSPRWGTGELFF
j_call: TRBJ1-1; v_call: TRBV27; cdr3_aa: CASSETGGITNTEAFF
j_call: TRBJ2-7; v_call: TRBV12-3/TRBV12-4; cdr3_aa: CASSGPSYEQYF
j_call: TRBJ2-7; v_call: TRBV28; cdr3_aa: CASSSRLRTYEQYF
j_call: TRBJ1-5; v_call: TRBV25-1; cdr3_aa: CASDVIPGQGSDQPQHF
j_call: TRBJ1-2; v_call: TRBV29-1; cdr3_aa: CSGWDRRNYGYTF
j_call: TRBJ2-3; v_call: TRBV9; cdr3_aa: CASSALLAGVGDTQYF
j_call: TRBJ2-7; v_call: TRBV6-5; cdr3_aa: CASSYSGDITYEQYF
j_call: TRBJ2-7; v_call: TRBV28; cdr3_aa: CASSFFRTYLEQYF